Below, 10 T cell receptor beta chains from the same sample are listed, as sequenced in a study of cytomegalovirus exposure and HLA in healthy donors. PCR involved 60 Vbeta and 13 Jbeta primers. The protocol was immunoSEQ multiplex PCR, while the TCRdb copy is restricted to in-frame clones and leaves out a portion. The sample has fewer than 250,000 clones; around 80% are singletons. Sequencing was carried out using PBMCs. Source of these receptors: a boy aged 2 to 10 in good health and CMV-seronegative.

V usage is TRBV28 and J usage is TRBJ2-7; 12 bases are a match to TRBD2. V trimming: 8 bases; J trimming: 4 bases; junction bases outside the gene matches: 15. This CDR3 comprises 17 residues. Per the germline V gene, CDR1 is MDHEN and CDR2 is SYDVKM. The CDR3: CASWGTVPTSGSYEQYF. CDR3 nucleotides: TGTGCCAGCTGGGGGACGGTCCCGACTAGCGGGAGTTACGAGCAGTACTTC.

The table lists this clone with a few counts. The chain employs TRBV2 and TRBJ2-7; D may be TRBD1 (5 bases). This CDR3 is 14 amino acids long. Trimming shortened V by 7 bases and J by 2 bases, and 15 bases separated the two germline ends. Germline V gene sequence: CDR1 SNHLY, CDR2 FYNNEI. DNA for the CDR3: TGTGCCAGCACGATAAACAGGAGCACCTACGAGCAGTACTTC. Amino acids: CASTINRSTYEQYF.

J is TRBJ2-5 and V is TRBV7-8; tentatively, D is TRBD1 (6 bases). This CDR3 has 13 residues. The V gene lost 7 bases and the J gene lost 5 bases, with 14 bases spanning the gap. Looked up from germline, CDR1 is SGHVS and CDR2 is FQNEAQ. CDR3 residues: CASTNRVTETQYF. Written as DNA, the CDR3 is TGTGCCAGCACGAACAGGGTAACGGAGACCCAGTACTTC.

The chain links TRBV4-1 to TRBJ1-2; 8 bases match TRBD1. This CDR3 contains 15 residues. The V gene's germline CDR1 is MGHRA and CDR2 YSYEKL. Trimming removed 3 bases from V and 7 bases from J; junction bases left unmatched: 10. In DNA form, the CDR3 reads TGCGCCAGCAGCCATAGGACAGGGCGAGGCTCTGGCTACACCTTC. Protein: CASSHRTGRGSGYTF.

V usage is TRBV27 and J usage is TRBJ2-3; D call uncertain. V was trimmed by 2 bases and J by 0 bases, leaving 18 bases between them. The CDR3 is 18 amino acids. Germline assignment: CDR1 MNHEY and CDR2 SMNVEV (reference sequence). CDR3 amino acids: CASSLGRSAGWSTDTQYF. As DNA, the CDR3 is TGTGCCAGCAGTTTAGGTCGTTCTGCAGGTTGGAGCACAGATACGCAGTATTTT.

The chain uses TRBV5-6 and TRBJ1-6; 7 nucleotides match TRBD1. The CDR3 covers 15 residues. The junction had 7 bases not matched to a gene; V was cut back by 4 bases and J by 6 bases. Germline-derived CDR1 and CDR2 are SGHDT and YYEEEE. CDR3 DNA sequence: TGTGCCAGCAGCCCCGTGGACAGGAGTAATTCACCCCTCCACTTT. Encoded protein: CASSPVDRSNSPLHF.

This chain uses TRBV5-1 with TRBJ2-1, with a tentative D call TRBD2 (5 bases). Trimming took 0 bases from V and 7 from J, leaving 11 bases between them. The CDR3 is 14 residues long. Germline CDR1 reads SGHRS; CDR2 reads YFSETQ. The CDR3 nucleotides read TGCGCCAGCAGCTTGGCCGGCGGGTTGAATGAGCAGTTCTTC. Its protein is CASSLAGGLNEQFF.

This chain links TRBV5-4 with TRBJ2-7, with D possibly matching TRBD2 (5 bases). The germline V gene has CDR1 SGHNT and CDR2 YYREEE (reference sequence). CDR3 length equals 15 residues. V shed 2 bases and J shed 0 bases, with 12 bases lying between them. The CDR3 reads CASSFLASPSYEQYF. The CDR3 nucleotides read TGTGCCAGCAGCTTTTTGGCTAGCCCCTCCTACGAGCAGTACTTC.

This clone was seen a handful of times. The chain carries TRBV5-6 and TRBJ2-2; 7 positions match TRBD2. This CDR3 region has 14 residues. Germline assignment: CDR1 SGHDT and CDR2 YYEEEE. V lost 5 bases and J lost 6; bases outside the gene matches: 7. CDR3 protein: CASSLGGFAGELFF. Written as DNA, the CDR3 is TGTGCCAGCAGTCTGGGAGGGTTCGCCGGGGAGCTGTTTTTT.

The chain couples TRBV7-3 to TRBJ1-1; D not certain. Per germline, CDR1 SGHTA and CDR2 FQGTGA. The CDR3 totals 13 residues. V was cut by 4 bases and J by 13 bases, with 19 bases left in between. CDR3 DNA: TGTGCCAGCAGCTCAACCCCGGACTCCCGGGGTTTCTTT. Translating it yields CASSSTPDSRGFF.